This is a list of T cell receptor beta chains from one sample in a study of T cells in Graves' hyperthyroidism and ophthalmopathy. MiXCR, applied by TCRdb to the multiplex PCR reads, yields one record per CDR3 protein. The sample carries around 610,000 distinct CDR3 sequences, approximately 15% recorded once. Sequenced input: blood. These receptors came from a woman aged 40-49 years with Graves' ophthalmopathy. Each CDR3 is given with its conserved first and last residue. The order of the fields is clone size, J gene, V gene, CDR3 length, D gene, CDR3 protein, CDR3 DNA. D genes are given only for firm matches. Clone size is not always given. Where it is, it says once, few, many or a class for expanded clones.

few,TRBJ2-2,TRBV4-1,14,TRBD2,CASSHGTSTGELFF,TGCGCCAGCTCCCACGGGACTAGTACCGGGGAGCTGTTTTTT
few,TRBJ2-7,TRBV28,11,.,CASGTPSEQYF,TGTGCCAGCGGGACTCCCTCCGAGCAGTACTTC
.,TRBJ2-7,TRBV27,13,.,CASSFRDGNEQYF,TGTGCCAGCAGTTTCCGGGACGGGAACGAGCAGTACTTC
many,TRBJ2-7,TRBV6-1,15,TRBD2,CASSVLAGDPYEQYF,TGTGCCAGCAGCGTTTTAGCGGGAGACCCCTACGAGCAGTACTTC
.,TRBJ2-1,TRBV29-1,16,TRBD1,CSVPIGGQGANNEQFF,TGCAGCGTCCCCATTGGGGGACAGGGGGCCAACAATGAGCAGTTCTTC
.,TRBJ1-3,TRBV27,16,.,CASSLRPGASGNTIYF,TGTGCCAGCAGTTTACGCCCGGGGGCAAGTGGAAACACCATATATTTT
.,TRBJ2-2,TRBV24-1,13,.,CATMVPNTGELFF,TGTGCCACCATGGTACCGAACACCGGGGAGCTGTTTTTT
.,TRBJ2-7,TRBV30,15,TRBD1,CAWSGRQGLRSEQYF,TGTGCCTGGAGTGGACGACAGGGGTTAAGGTCCGAGCAGTACTTC
many,TRBJ2-7,TRBV7-2,15,.,CASSLASLGTYEQYF,TGTGCCAGCAGCTTAGCATCTCTGGGAACCTACGAGCAGTACTTC
many,TRBJ1-5,TRBV6-5,17,.,CASSYVATDYSNQPQHF,TGTGCCAGCAGTTATGTAGCGACAGATTATAGCAATCAGCCCCAGCATTTT
many,TRBJ2-4,TRBV3-2,17,.,CASSQDRTVLAKNIQYF,TGTGCCAGCAGCCAAGATAGGACGGTGCTAGCCAAAAACATTCAGTACTTC
many,TRBJ2-7,TRBV19,13,TRBD1,CASKATGSYEQYF,TGTGCCAGTAAGGCGACAGGGTCCTACGAGCAGTACTTC
many,TRBJ1-3,TRBV4-3,15,.,CASSLHRGPGNTIYF,TGCGCCAGCAGCCTTCATCGAGGGCCTGGAAACACCATATATTTT
.,TRBJ2-5,TRBV20-1,13,TRBD2,CSALLAVQETQYF,TGCAGTGCCTTACTAGCGGTGCAAGAGACCCAGTACTTC
many,TRBJ1-1,TRBV7-6,17,TRBD1,CASSLAGTGMIGTEAFF,TGTGCCAGCAGCTTAGCGGGGACAGGGATGATAGGAACTGAAGCTTTCTTT
many,TRBJ2-7,TRBV28,14,.,CASSAPPLSGEQYF,TGTGCCAGCAGTGCCCCACCTCTGAGCGGCGAGCAGTACTTC